Reported below is one TCR beta chain. V dropped 1 base and J dropped 5; count of bases not matched to a gene: 2. Germline CDR1 and CDR2: SGHRS and YFSETQ. The CDR3 has 14 residues. The data originate from a study of blood T cell repertoires in COVID-19. Using immunoSEQ multiplex PCR, the repertoire was profiled, and TCRdb retains in-frame clones only, with some absent. The sample lists 150,000 to 200,000 clones, around 89% occurring once. Sequenced: peripheral blood. The clonotype was recovered from a man younger than 35 who had recovered from COVID-19. The chain recombines TRBV5-1 with TRBJ1-4; 7 nucleotides agree with TRBD1. The CDR3 loop reads CASSLPQGNEKLFF. The CDR3 DNA is TGCGCCAGCAGCTTGCCACAGGGGAATGAAAAACTGTTTTTT.